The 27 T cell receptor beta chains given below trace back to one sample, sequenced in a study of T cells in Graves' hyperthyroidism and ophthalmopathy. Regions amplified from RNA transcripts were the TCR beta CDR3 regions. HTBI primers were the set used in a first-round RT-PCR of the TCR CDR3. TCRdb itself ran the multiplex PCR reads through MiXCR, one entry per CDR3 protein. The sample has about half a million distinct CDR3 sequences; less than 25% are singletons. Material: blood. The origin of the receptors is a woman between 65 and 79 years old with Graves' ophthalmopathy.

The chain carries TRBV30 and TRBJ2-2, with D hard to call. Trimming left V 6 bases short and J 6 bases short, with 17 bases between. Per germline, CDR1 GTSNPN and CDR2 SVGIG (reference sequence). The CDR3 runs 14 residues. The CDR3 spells CACSVSRVAGELFF. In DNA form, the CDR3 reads TGTGCCTGTTCCGTATCTCGGGTAGCCGGGGAGCTGTTTTTT. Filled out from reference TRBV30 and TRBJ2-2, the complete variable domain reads SQTIHQWPATLVQPVGSPLSLECTVEGTSNPNLYWYRQAAGRGLQLLFYSVGIGQISSEVPQNLSASRPQDRQFILSSKKLLLSDSGFYLCACSVSRVAGELFFGEGSRLTVL.

For the CDR3, the DNA is TGTGCTAGTGGTTTCCCCCCAGAAGTGGGCGGGGAGCTGTTTTTT. Translation: CASGFPPEVGGELFF. This rearrangement joins TRBV12-5 to TRBJ2-2; D unresolved. The V end lost 3 bases, the J end lost 7 bases, and 15 bases lay between the germline ends. Germline CDR1 is LGHNT and CDR2 is FRNRAP. The CDR3 length is 15 residues.

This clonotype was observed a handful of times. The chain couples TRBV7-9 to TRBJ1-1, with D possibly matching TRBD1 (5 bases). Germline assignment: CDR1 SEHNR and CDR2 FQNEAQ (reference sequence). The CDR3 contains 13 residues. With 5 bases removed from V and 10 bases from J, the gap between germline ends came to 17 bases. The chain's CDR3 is CASSPPGGLRAFF. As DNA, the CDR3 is TGTGCCAGCAGCCCTCCGGGGGGTCTCAGAGCTTTCTTT.

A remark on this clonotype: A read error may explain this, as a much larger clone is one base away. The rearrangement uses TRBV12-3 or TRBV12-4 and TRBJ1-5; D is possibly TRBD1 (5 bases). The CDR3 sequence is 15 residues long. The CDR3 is CASSFKQGLNQPRHF. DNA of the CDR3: TGTGCCAGCAGTTTTAAGCAGGGTTTGAATCAGCCCCGGCATTTT.

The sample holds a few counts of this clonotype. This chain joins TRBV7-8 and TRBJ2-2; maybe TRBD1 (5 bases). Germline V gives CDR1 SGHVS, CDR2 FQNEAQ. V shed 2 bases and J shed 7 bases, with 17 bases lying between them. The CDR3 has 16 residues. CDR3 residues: CASSLSEAFRVGELFF. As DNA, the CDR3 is TGTGCCAGCAGCTTATCTGAGGCCTTCAGGGTCGGGGAGCTGTTTTTT.

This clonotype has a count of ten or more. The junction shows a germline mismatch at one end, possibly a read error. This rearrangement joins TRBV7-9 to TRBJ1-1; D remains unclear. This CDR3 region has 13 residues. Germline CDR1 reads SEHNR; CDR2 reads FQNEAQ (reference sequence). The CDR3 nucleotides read TGCGCCAGCAGCCTGGTGGTGAACACTGAAGCTTTCTTT. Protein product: CASSLVVNTEAFF.

In DNA form, the CDR3 reads TGTGCCAGCAGCCAAGACGGGGATCAGCCCCAGCATTTT. This encodes CASSQDGDQPQHF. This rearrangement joins TRBV5-5 to TRBJ1-5, with D uncertain. The CDR3 covers 13 residues. V was trimmed by 4 bases and J by 5 bases, leaving 10 bases between them. Germline CDR1 is SGHKS and CDR2 is YYEKEE (reference sequence). Combining the CDR3 with reference TRBV5-5 and TRBJ1-5 gives the whole variable domain DAGVTQSPTHLIKTRGQQVTLRCSPISGHKSVSWYQQVLGQGPQFIFQYYEKEERGRGNFPDRFSARQFPNYSSELNVNALLLGDSALYLCASSQDGDQPQHFGDGTRLSIL.

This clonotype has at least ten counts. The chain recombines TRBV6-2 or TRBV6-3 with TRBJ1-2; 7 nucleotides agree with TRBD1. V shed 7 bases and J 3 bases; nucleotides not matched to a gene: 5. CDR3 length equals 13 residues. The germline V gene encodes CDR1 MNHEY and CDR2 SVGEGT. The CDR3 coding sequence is TGTGCCAGCAATTCCGGGACAGACTATGGCTACACCTTC. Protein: CASNSGTDYGYTF.

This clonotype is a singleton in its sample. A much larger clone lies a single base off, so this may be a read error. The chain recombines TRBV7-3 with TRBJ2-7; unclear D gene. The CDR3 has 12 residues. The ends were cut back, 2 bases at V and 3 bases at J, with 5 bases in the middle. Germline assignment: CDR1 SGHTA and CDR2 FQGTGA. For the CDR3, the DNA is TGTGCCAGCAGCTTAGCTAACTACGAGCAGTACTTC. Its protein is CASSLANYEQYF.

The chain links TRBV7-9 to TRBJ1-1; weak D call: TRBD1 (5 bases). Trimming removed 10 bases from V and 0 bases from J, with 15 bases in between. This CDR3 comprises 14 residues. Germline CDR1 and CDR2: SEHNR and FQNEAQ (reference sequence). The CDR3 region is CATRGDSMNTEAFF. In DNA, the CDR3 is TGTGCCACGAGGGGAGATTCCATGAACACTGAAGCTTTCTTT.

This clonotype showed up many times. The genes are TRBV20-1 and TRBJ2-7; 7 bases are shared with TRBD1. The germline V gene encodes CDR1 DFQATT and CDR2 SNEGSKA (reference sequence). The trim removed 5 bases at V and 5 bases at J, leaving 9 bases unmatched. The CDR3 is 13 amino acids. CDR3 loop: CSAGQTGIHEQYF. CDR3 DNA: TGCAGTGCTGGGCAGACAGGGATCCACGAGCAGTACTTC.

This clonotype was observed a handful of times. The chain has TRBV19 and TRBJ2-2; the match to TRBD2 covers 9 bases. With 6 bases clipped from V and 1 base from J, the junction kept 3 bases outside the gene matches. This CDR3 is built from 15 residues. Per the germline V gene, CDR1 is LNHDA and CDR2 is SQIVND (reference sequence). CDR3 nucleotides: TGTGCCAGTAGCACTAGCGGGCTGAACACCGGGGAGCTGTTTTTT. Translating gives CASSTSGLNTGELFF.

The CDR3 DNA follows: TGTGCCAGCAGGGGTTCAGTCCCCTCTGGGGCCAACGTCCTGACTTTC. It specifies CASRGSVPSGANVLTF. The chain is built from TRBV27 and TRBJ2-6; D call uncertain. V was pared by 6 bases and J by 0 bases, with 12 bases between. In germline, CDR1 is MNHEY, CDR2 SMNVEV (reference sequence). The CDR3 runs to 16 residues.

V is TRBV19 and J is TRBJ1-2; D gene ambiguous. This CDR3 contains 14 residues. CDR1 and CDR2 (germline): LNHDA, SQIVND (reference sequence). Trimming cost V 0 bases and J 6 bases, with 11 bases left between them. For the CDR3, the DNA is TGTGCCAGTAGTATAGATCTATGGGGAAATGGCTACACCTTC. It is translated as CASSIDLWGNGYTF.

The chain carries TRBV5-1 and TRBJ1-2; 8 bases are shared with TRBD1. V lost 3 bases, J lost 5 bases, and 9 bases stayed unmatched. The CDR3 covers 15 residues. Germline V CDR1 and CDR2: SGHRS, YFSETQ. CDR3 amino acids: CASSSSGQGGYGYTF. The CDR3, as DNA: TGCGCCAGCAGCTCCTCCGGACAGGGAGGTTATGGCTACACCTTC.

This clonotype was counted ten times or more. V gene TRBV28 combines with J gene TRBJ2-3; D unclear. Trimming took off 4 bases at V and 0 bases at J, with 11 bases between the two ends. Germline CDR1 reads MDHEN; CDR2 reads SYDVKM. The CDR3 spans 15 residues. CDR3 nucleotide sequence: TGTGCCAGCAGTTCCCTGGGGATGAGCACAGATACGCAGTATTTT. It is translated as CASSSLGMSTDTQYF. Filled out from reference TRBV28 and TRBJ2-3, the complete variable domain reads DVKVTQSSRYLVKRTGEKVFLECVQDMDHENMFWYRQDPGLGLRLIYFSYDVKMKEKGDIPEGYSVSREKKERFSLILESASTNQTSMYLCASSSLGMSTDTQYFGPGTRLTVL.

CDR3 region: CASSIQGSLIAFF. Written as DNA, the CDR3 is TGTGCCAGCAGTATACAGGGGTCTTTAATAGCTTTCTTT. J is TRBJ1-1 and V is TRBV6-4, with 7 bases fitting TRBD1. V lost 5 bases and J lost 10; bases outside the gene matches: 10. The length of the CDR3 is 13 residues. Germline V lookup: CDR1 MRHNA, CDR2 SNTAGT.

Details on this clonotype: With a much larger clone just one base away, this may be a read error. The DNA for the CDR3 is TGTGCCGGCAGCCACCCGCCAGGGCGAGAGACCCAGTACTTC. Its translation is CAGSHPPGRETQYF. The chain links TRBV28 to TRBJ2-5, with D maybe TRBD1 (5 bases). CDR3 length: 14 amino acids. The germline V gene encodes CDR1 MDHEN and CDR2 SYDVKM.

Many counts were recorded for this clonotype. CDR3 sequence (DNA): TGTGCCAGCAGCTTTAAGGCGACTGGGAACACTGAAGCTTTCTTT. Protein sequence: CASSFKATGNTEAFF. V usage is TRBV12-3 or TRBV12-4 and J usage is TRBJ1-1; D remains ambiguous. This CDR3 is built from 15 residues. V was shortened by 6 bases and J by 1 base, with 15 bases between the two germline ends.

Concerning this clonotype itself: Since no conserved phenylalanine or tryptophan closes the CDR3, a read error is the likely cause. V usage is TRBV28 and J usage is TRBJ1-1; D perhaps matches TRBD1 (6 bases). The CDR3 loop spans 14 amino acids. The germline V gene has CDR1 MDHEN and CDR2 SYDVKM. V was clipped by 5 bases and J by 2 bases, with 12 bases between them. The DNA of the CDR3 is TGTGCCAGCAGTCTGGGACAAAGAAACACTGAAGCTTTCTCT. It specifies CASSLGQRNTEAFS.

DNA of the CDR3: TGTGCCAGCAGCGTAGTTGGGGGGAGAGGCTACACCTTC. Its translation: CASSVVGGRGYTF. This sequence joins TRBV3-1 and TRBJ1-2; D might be TRBD1 (5 bases). The V end was cut by 5 bases, the J end by 8 bases, with 15 bases between. The CDR3 contains 13 residues. The V gene's germline CDR1 is LGHDT and CDR2 YNNKEL (reference sequence).

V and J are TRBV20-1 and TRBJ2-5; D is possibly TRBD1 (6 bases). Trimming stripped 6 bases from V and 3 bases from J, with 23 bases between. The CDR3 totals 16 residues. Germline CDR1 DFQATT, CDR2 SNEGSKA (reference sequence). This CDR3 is CSAMNYRAGMKETQYF. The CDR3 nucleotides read TGCAGTGCCATGAATTACAGGGCTGGAATGAAAGAGACCCAGTACTTC.

The CDR3 reads CASSYPTGLYGYTF. Here the CDR3 DNA reads TGTGCCAGCAGCTACCCGACAGGTCTCTATGGCTACACCTTC. This chain uses TRBV7-2 with TRBJ1-2; possible D gene TRBD1, 6 bases. Trimming took off 4 bases at V and 4 bases at J, with 13 bases between the two ends. There are 14 residues in the CDR3. CDR1 and CDR2 (germline): SGHTA, FQGNSA.

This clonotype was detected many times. The CDR3 bases are TGTGCCAGCACCCGGGCTAGCGGGAGGGCCCCCGGGGAGCTGTTTTTT. Its translation is CASTRASGRAPGELFF. V is TRBV12-3 or TRBV12-4 and J is TRBJ2-2, with 12 bases aligning to TRBD2. Germline trimming cut 7 bases from V and 6 bases from J; bases unmatched to any gene: 9. CDR3 length equals 16 residues.

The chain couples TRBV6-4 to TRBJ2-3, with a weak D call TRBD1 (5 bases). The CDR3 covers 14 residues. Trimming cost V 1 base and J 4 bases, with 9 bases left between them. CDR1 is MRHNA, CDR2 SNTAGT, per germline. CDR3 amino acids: CASSDFQGADTQYF. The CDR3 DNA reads TGTGCCAGCAGTGACTTCCAGGGTGCAGATACGCAGTATTTT.

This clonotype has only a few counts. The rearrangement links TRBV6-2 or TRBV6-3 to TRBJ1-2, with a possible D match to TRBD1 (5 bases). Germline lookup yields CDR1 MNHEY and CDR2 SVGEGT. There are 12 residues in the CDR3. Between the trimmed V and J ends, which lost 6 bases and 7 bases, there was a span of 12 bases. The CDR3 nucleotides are TGTGCCAGCAGCCGCCGTGGGGGTGGCTACACCTTC. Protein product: CASSRRGGGYTF.

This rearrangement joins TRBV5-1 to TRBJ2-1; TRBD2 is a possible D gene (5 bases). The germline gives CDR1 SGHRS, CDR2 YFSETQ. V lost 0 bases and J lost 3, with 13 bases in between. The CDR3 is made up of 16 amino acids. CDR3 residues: CASSLDGGTSYNEQFF. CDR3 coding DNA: TGCGCCAGCAGCTTGGATGGCGGTACTAGCTACAATGAGCAGTTCTTC.